This T cell receptor (beta chain) was sequenced for a study of breast tumors, draining lymph nodes, adjacent tissues. The lymph nodes were axillary draining lymph nodes from breast cancer patients. From the multiplex PCR reads, TCRdb called clonotypes with MiXCR, one entry per CDR3 protein. The table shows approximately 300,000 distinct CDR3 sequences, with over 25% occurring only once. This clonotype came up many times. The specimen sequenced was axillary lymph node tissue. This clonotype originated in a female donor with breast cancer. Some clones in this sample may be carry-over from other donors' samples.

The CDR3 DNA follows: TGCAGTGCTAGGACGACCCTAGGGACCCAGTACTTC. Its protein product is CSARTTLGTQYF. The chain recombines TRBV20-1 with TRBJ2-5; no firm D call. CDR1 and CDR2 (germline): DFQATT, SNEGSKA (reference sequence). Trimming pared 3 bases from V and 7 bases from J, leaving 12 bases between. CDR3 length equals 12 residues.